One and the same sample provided the 19 T cell receptor beta chains below, sequenced in a study of T-cell memory formation after mild COVID-19. In TCRdb, the 5' RACE reads were re-called with MiXCR into one record per CDR3 protein. Among approximately 440,000 distinct CDR3 sequences listed, 20% were seen once. Material for sequencing was PBMCs or a T cell subset sorted from them (not recorded which). Source of these receptors: an adult woman who had mild COVID-19 (a few samples of this study predate the infection). Cell type and time point are not known.

At least ten counts were recorded for this clonotype. The chain combines TRBV7-2 with TRBJ1-5, with 9 bases aligning to TRBD1. Trimming cost V 4 bases and J 4 bases; bases outside gene matches: 2. The CDR3 contains 14 residues. Per germline, CDR1 SGHTA and CDR2 FQGNSA. CDR3 nucleotide sequence: TGTGCCAGCAGCTACGACAGGGGGAATCAGCCCCAGCATTTT. Translation: CASSYDRGNQPQHF. The variable domain in full, with the rest retrieved from reference TRBV7-2 and TRBJ1-5, is GAGVSQSPSNKVTEKGKDVELRCDPISGHTALYWYRQSLGQGLEFLIYFQGNSAPDKSGLPSDRFSAERTGGSVSTLTIQRTQQEDSAVYLCASSYDRGNQPQHFGDGTRLSIL.

The chain combines TRBV7-2 with TRBJ1-2, with TRBD1 as a possible D gene (5 bases). The CDR3 has 13 amino acids. The germline V gene has CDR1 SGHTA and CDR2 FQGNSA. V lost 4 bases and J lost 3, with 9 bases in between. DNA for the CDR3: TGTGCCAGCAGCTGGAGCAGGGACTATGGCTACACCTTC. Protein product: CASSWSRDYGYTF.

The chain recombines TRBV10-3 with TRBJ2-7; a possible D gene is TRBD2 (6 bases). With 3 bases removed from V and 7 bases from J, the gap between germline ends came to 16 bases. The germline V gene encodes CDR1 ENHRY and CDR2 SYGVKD. The CDR3 spans 14 residues. The CDR3 bases are TGTGCCATCAGTGAACTGGCGGCCGGGGGTGAGCAGTACTTC. Residues: CAISELAAGGEQYF.

This clonotype was recorded at least ten times. The V gene is TRBV27, the J gene TRBJ1-5; D may be TRBD1 (5 bases). The CDR3 runs to 16 residues. V was trimmed by 5 bases and J by 0 bases, leaving 14 bases between them. Germline V gene lookup returns CDR1 MNHEY and CDR2 SMNVEV (reference sequence). The CDR3, as DNA: TGTGCCAGCAGTATGGAGGGGACCCTTAGCAATCAGCCCCAGCATTTT. It yields the protein CASSMEGTLSNQPQHF.

The J gene is TRBJ2-1, the V gene TRBV3-1; D is perhaps TRBD2 (5 bases). V was clipped by 4 bases and J by 7 bases, with 20 bases between them. Germline assignment: CDR1 LGHDT and CDR2 YNNKEL (reference sequence). This CDR3 contains 16 residues. CDR3 sequence: CASSRLRGKSGNEQFF. In nucleotides, the CDR3 is TGTGCCAGCAGCCGGCTCCGGGGAAAGTCCGGGAATGAGCAGTTCTTC.

This clonotype was seen at least ten times. The chain recombines TRBV20-1 with TRBJ2-4, with D hard to call. Between the trimmed V and J ends, which lost 3 bases and 5 bases, there was a span of 14 bases. The CDR3 is 14 amino acids. CDR1 is DFQATT and CDR2 is SNEGSKA in the germline V gene (reference sequence). The CDR3 is CSASGREAENIQYF. CDR3 bases: TGCAGTGCTAGTGGCCGTGAGGCGGAAAACATTCAGTACTTC.

This clonotype was seen at least ten times. J is TRBJ1-4 and V is TRBV5-1, with 7 bases matching TRBD1. This CDR3 has 16 amino acids. V lost 3 bases and J lost 0; bases outside the gene matches: 5. Germline V gives CDR1 SGHRS, CDR2 YFSETQ. CDR3 in DNA: TGCGCCAGCAGCTCAAACAGGGGTCCAACTAATGAAAAACTGTTTTTT. Protein product: CASSSNRGPTNEKLFF.

This clonotype occurred a few times. The V gene is TRBV12-3 or TRBV12-4, the J gene TRBJ1-5; 12 bases match TRBD1. The V segment lost 3 bases and the J segment 5 bases; nucleotides outside the gene matches: 2. The CDR3 length is 15 residues. DNA of the CDR3: TGTGCCAGCAGTTTGGGGACAGGGGGCCATCAGCCCCAGCATTTT. It codes for CASSLGTGGHQPQHF.

As DNA, the CDR3 is TGCAGCGTTGCCCAGGACTCTGGGGCCAACGTCCTGACTTTC. Its translation is CSVAQDSGANVLTF. The J gene is TRBJ2-6, the V gene TRBV29-1, with D unclear. Germline V gives CDR1 SQVTM, CDR2 ANQGSEA. V gave up 4 bases and J gave up 0 bases, with 7 bases separating them. The CDR3 contains 14 residues.

With respect to this clonotype: One junction end does not reproduce the germline sequence, and a read error may be involved. V and J are TRBV7-7 and TRBJ2-2; 8 bases are a match to TRBD1. CDR1 SSHAT and CDR2 FNYEAQ come from the germline V gene (reference sequence). The CDR3 length is 15 residues. CDR3 DNA: TGTGCTAGCAGCTTGTTACAGGGGGACACCGGGGAGCTGTTTTTT. Translating gives CASSLLQGDTGELFF.

V and J are TRBV6-2 or TRBV6-3 and TRBJ1-1; D possibly corresponds to TRBD1 (5 bases). Looked up from germline, CDR1 is MNHEY and CDR2 is SVGEGT. Between the trimmed V and J ends, which lost 5 bases and 7 bases, there was a span of 17 bases. The CDR3 contains 14 residues. The CDR3 here is CASSPVGHRLEAFF. The DNA of the CDR3 is TGTGCCAGCAGTCCGGTAGGACACAGACTTGAAGCTTTCTTT.

The genes are TRBV2 and TRBJ2-1, with 9 bases lining up with TRBD1. Germline CDR1 and CDR2: SNHLY and FYNNEI. This CDR3 comprises 16 residues. V dropped 7 bases and J dropped 2; count of bases not matched to a gene: 9. The CDR3 spells CASTKGQGRTYNEQFF. The DNA of the CDR3 is TGTGCCAGCACTAAGGGACAGGGAAGGACCTACAATGAGCAGTTCTTC.

This clonotype was found a few times. The gene calls are TRBV20-1 and TRBJ1-2; no reliable D call. Trimming took 6 bases from V and 0 from J, leaving 11 bases between them. The CDR3 is 13 residues long. The germline V gene has CDR1 DFQATT and CDR2 SNEGSKA (reference sequence). CDR3 DNA: TGCAGTGCGGGCAGAGAAACTAACTATGGCTACACCTTC. Its protein product is CSAGRETNYGYTF.

This clonotype was found a few times. The chain combines TRBV7-8 with TRBJ1-1, with D unclear. Trimming took 7 bases from V and 2 from J, leaving 8 bases between them. There are 12 residues in the CDR3. Per the germline V gene, CDR1 is SGHVS and CDR2 is FQNEAQ. Here the CDR3 DNA reads TGTGCCAGCAAGAGGGCCAACACTGAAGCTTTCTTT. Protein product: CASKRANTEAFF.

V gene TRBV7-8 combines with J gene TRBJ2-3; the D is unclear. Between the trimmed V and J ends, which lost 3 bases and 5 bases, there was a span of 18 bases. From germline, CDR1 is SGHVS and CDR2 FQNEAQ. CDR3 length equals 16 residues. The CDR3 nucleotides read TGTGCCAGCAGCTTGTCGGCTATCTATGCCAAAGATACGCAGTATTTT. It codes for CASSLSAIYAKDTQYF.

This clonotype turned up a few times. The CDR3 region is CASSQVFAGRQKGDEQFF. CDR3 DNA: TGTGCCAGCAGCCAAGTTTTCGCGGGCCGGCAAAAGGGCGATGAGCAGTTCTTC. The rearrangement uses TRBV4-2 and TRBJ2-1, with D maybe TRBD2 (5 bases). Per germline, CDR1 LGHNA and CDR2 YNFKEQ. Trimming shortened V by 1 base and J by 8 bases, and 24 bases separated the two germline ends. CDR3 length: 18 amino acids.

The gene calls are TRBV7-9 and TRBJ1-2, with unresolved D. Trimming stripped 1 base from V and 8 bases from J, with 11 bases between. CDR1 SEHNR and CDR2 FQNEAQ come from the germline V gene (reference sequence). This CDR3 comprises 13 residues. CDR3 region: CASSLGGLRGYTF. CDR3 sequence (DNA): TGTGCCAGCAGCTTAGGCGGATTACGGGGCTACACCTTC.

The chain combines TRBV12-3 or TRBV12-4 with TRBJ2-3; TRBD1 matches 8 bases. V lost 5 bases and J lost 2; bases outside the gene matches: 9. The CDR3 is made up of 16 amino acids. The DNA of the CDR3 is TGTGCCAGCAGTCCCGGTCAGGGGGCGAACACAGATACGCAGTATTTT. Amino acids: CASSPGQGANTDTQYF.

V is TRBV24-1 and J is TRBJ2-7; no reliable D call. With 2 bases removed from V and 3 bases from J, the gap between germline ends came to 10 bases. Germline CDR1 and CDR2: KGHDR and SFDVKD. The length of the CDR3 is 14 residues. CDR3 loop: CATSDSRQSYEQYF. The CDR3 coding sequence is TGTGCCACCAGTGATTCTAGACAAAGCTACGAGCAGTACTTC.